Given below is one TCR beta chain in context. Its antigen is unknown. Using immunoSEQ multiplex PCR, the repertoire was profiled, and TCRdb retains in-frame clones only, with some absent. The table records about 140,000 clones, 90% to 95% of them present only once. The source of the sample is a study of T cell responses to AZD1222 COVID-19 vaccine. General study results and limits: With two AZD1222 doses given, Spike-specific TCR breadth and depth both rose.

The CDR3 runs to 16 residues. CDR1 and CDR2 from the germline V gene are SGDLS and YYNGEE. The trim removed 2 bases at V and 0 bases at J, leaving 4 bases unmatched. Source: peripheral blood, taken 28 days after the second AZD1222 dose. The clonotype originates from an adult who received the AZD1222 COVID-19 vaccine. This chain joins TRBV9 and TRBJ1-4; 7 bases fit TRBD1. The CDR3 bases are TGTGCCAGCAGCGTCGGGCAGGGGGCAACTAATGAAAAACTGTTTTTT. It codes for CASSVGQGATNEKLFF.